The entry that follows covers one T cell receptor (beta chain) sequence. Relative to the germline gene, one junction end is altered; a read error may explain this. Only in-frame clones appear in the TCRdb table, and some are missing; sequencing was by immunoSEQ multiplex PCR. The table shows under 90,000 clones, with 93% occurring only once. The sample is drawn from a study of technical replicates of blood from a few donors. From germline, CDR1 is SSHAT and CDR2 FNYEAQ (reference sequence). The CDR3 has 18 residues. What was sequenced was T cells isolated from PBMCs. The origin of this receptor is a human donor in good health. The V gene is TRBV7-7, the J gene TRBJ2-2; 7 bases agree with TRBD1. The CDR3 DNA follows: TGTGCTAGCAGCCAGGGGGTACACCATAACGTCAACAGCGGGGAGCTGTTTTTT. Translation gives CASSQGVHHNVNSGELFF.